Each of the 25 T cell receptor beta chains below was sequenced from the same sample in a study of blood T cells in healthy people across ages. Sample-barcoded 5' priming and a J-beta primer mix drove a second PCR of roughly 7 to 11 cycles. MiXCR, run by TCRdb on the 5' RACE reads, gives a single entry per CDR3 protein. The sample has about 1,400,000 distinct CDR3 sequences, roughly 45% seen once. The source material was blood. The source of these receptors is a woman under 30 in good health.

The V gene is TRBV2, the J gene TRBJ2-3; 7 bases fit TRBD1. The CDR3 runs to 13 residues. Trimming took 7 bases from V and 6 from J; bases not matched to a gene: 7. CDR1 is SNHLY and CDR2 is FYNNEI in the germline V gene. Written as DNA, the CDR3 is TGTGCCAGCAAACGGACAGGTTCCGATACGCAGTATTTT. This sequence encodes CASKRTGSDTQYF.

This clonotype has just a few counts. The chain is built from TRBV29-1 and TRBJ2-3; 7 positions agree with TRBD2. The CDR3 is made up of 15 amino acids. Germline CDR1 reads SQVTM; CDR2 reads ANQGSEA. V was clipped by 2 bases and J by 2 bases; unmatched bases: 7. The CDR3 spells CSVENPSGATDTQYF. Here the CDR3 DNA reads TGCAGCGTTGAAAACCCCAGCGGGGCCACAGATACGCAGTATTTT.

The chain couples TRBV20-1 to TRBJ2-7; the match to TRBD2 covers 8 bases. V shed 5 bases and J 4 bases; nucleotides not matched to a gene: 10. Germline-derived CDR1 and CDR2 are DFQATT and SNEGSKA (reference sequence). This CDR3 spans 14 amino acids. The CDR3 spells CSAPQREGPYEQYF. The CDR3 coding sequence is TGCAGTGCTCCCCAACGGGAGGGCCCATACGAGCAGTACTTC.

The chain recombines TRBV6-5 with TRBJ2-1; D call uncertain. V shed 0 bases and J shed 2 bases, with 11 bases lying between them. Germline V lookup: CDR1 MNHEY, CDR2 SVGAGI. CDR3 length: 16 amino acids. This chain's CDR3 is CASSYSGSVTYNEQFF. The CDR3 DNA is TGTGCCAGCAGTTACTCGGGGTCTGTAACCTACAATGAGCAGTTCTTC.

This clonotype occurred a few times. One base away lies a much larger clone, so this may be a sequencing read error. J is TRBJ2-7 and V is TRBV6-5; 11 bases fit TRBD1. CDR1 and CDR2 (germline): MNHEY, SVGAGI. The V segment lost 6 bases and the J segment 5 bases; nucleotides outside the gene matches: 6. CDR3 size: 14 residues. CDR3 coding DNA: TGTGCCAGCAGCTTCGGGACAGGGGGAGACGAGCAGTACTTC. It encodes CASSFGTGGDEQYF.

The J gene is TRBJ2-7, the V gene TRBV2; the D is unclear. The germline gives CDR1 SNHLY, CDR2 FYNNEI. V lost 10 bases to trimming and J lost 2 bases, with 15 bases between them. The CDR3 is 13 residues long. This CDR3 reads CATRARPAYEQYF. The CDR3 nucleotides are TGTGCCACTAGGGCCCGGCCGGCCTACGAGCAGTACTTC.

The CDR3 DNA reads TGTGCCAGCAGTTTAGGGGGACTAGCGGGGGGGCCAGATACGCAGTATTTT. It is translated as CASSLGGLAGGPDTQYF. The chain employs TRBV27 and TRBJ2-3; 16 bases are a match to TRBD2. V shed 2 bases and J 4 bases; nucleotides not matched to a gene: 3. The germline CDR1 and CDR2 sequences are MNHEY and SMNVEV (reference sequence). CDR3 length: 17 residues.

This chain connects TRBV10-1 to TRBJ2-1, with D possibly TRBD1 on 5 matching bases. Trimming took off 2 bases at V and 13 bases at J, with 9 bases between the two ends. This CDR3 has 11 residues. In germline, CDR1 is WNHNN, CDR2 SYGVQD (reference sequence). The chain's CDR3 is CASSEGANQFF. CDR3 nucleotides: TGCGCCAGCAGTGAGGGGGCGAACCAGTTCTTC.

CDR3 sequence (DNA): TGCAGTGCTAGAGGTTCGGGCCCCGACAGGGGAAGGACAGATACGCAGTATTTT. Translated, it gives CSARGSGPDRGRTDTQYF. The chain links TRBV20-1 to TRBJ2-3; 8 bases align to TRBD1. CDR1 DFQATT and CDR2 SNEGSKA come from the germline V gene (reference sequence). The V gene end was trimmed by 1 base and the J gene end by 3 bases; junction bases not matched to a gene: 15. The CDR3 is made up of 18 amino acids.

V is TRBV5-1 and J is TRBJ2-5; perhaps D is TRBD1 or TRBD2 (5 bases each). This CDR3 has 16 residues. Germline values: CDR1 SGHRS, CDR2 YFSETQ. V was clipped by 4 bases and J by 2 bases, with 18 bases between them. CDR3 bases: TGCGCCAGCAGCAGGATTTCCGGGACGGTGCAAGAGACCCAGTACTTC. Encoded protein: CASSRISGTVQETQYF. The full variable domain, rest sourced from reference TRBV5-1 and TRBJ2-5, is KAGVTQTPRYLIKTRGQQVTLSCSPISGHRSVSWYQQTPGQGLQFLFEYFSETQRNKGNFPGRFSGRQFSNSRSEMNVSTLELGDSALYLCASSRISGTVQETQYFGPGTRLLVL.

The rearrangement links TRBV19 to TRBJ2-5, with TRBD1 as a possible D gene (6 bases). The DNA end favors TRBJ2-7, so the J call may be wrong. This CDR3 has 14 residues. Germline V gives CDR1 LNHDA, CDR2 SQIVND (reference sequence). The CDR3 nucleotides read TGTGCCAGTAGTATCAGGGGAACGGAAGACGAGCAGTACTTC. It codes for CASSIRGTEDEQYF.

V usage is TRBV6-1 and J usage is TRBJ1-2; D not resolved. The CDR3 covers 14 residues. In germline, CDR1 is MNHNS, CDR2 SASEGT. Trimming took off 2 bases at V and 4 bases at J, with 11 bases between the two ends. The CDR3 DNA reads TGTGCCAGCAGTGAATTAGGAGGGATCTATGGCTACACCTTC. Residues: CASSELGGIYGYTF.

The rearrangement links TRBV2 to TRBJ2-7; tentative D call: TRBD2 (5 bases). The CDR3 has 13 residues. CDR1 is SNHLY and CDR2 is FYNNEI in the germline V gene. V was cut by 0 bases and J by 5 bases, with 8 bases left in between. CDR3 residues: CASSEAGRDEQYF. The DNA of the CDR3 is TGTGCCAGCAGTGAAGCGGGGAGAGACGAGCAGTACTTC. The variable domain in full, with the rest retrieved from reference TRBV2 and TRBJ2-7, is EPEVTQTPSHQVTQMGQEVILRCVPISNHLYFYWYRQILGQKVEFLVSFYNNEISEKSEIFDDQFSVERPDGSNFTLKIRSTKLEDSAMYFCASSEAGRDEQYFGPGTRLTVT.

A few counts support this clonotype. V gene TRBV11-1 combines with J gene TRBJ2-7, with 9 bases identical to TRBD2. CDR3 length: 15 residues. Unmatched junction bases numbered 5, after V lost 3 bases and J lost 2 bases. Germline V CDR1 and CDR2: SGHAT, FQDESV (reference sequence). The CDR3 region is CASSLSSGEAYEQYF. CDR3 DNA sequence: TGTGCCAGCAGCTTGTCTAGCGGGGAGGCCTACGAGCAGTACTTC.

V is TRBV10-3 and J is TRBJ2-3; no clear D. The germline V gene encodes CDR1 ENHRY and CDR2 SYGVKD. This CDR3 contains 13 residues. The germline V and J ends were trimmed by 2 bases and 4 bases, with 7 bases remaining between them. The chain's CDR3 is CAISEVPPDTQYF. Written as DNA, the CDR3 is TGTGCCATCAGTGAGGTACCCCCAGATACGCAGTATTTT.

This clonotype was observed a handful of times. The genes are TRBV27 and TRBJ1-1; maybe TRBD1 (5 bases). The CDR3 has 15 residues. The germline V gene has CDR1 MNHEY and CDR2 SMNVEV (reference sequence). V was cut by 7 bases and J by 0 bases, with 15 bases left in between. CDR3 residues: CASTPPGRVNTEAFF. CDR3 nucleotides: TGTGCCAGCACCCCGCCAGGGAGAGTGAACACTGAAGCTTTCTTT.

The V call is TRBV7-3, the J call TRBJ2-4, with TRBD1 matching 12 bases. Germline V gives CDR1 SGHTA, CDR2 FQGTGA. After removal of 5 bases from V and 0 bases from J, the junction contained 14 bases not matched to a gene. The CDR3 covers 20 residues. CDR3 sequence reads: CASSPTTGTGGSVAKNIQYF. The CDR3 nucleotides read TGTGCCAGCAGCCCAACGACCGGGACAGGGGGCTCGGTAGCCAAAAACATTCAGTACTTC.

The chain links TRBV6-2 or TRBV6-3 to TRBJ2-4, with 10 bases that match TRBD1. This CDR3 contains 15 residues. Germline lookup yields CDR1 MNHEY and CDR2 SVGEGT. Trimming at V came to 8 bases and at J to 8 bases, leaving 12 bases not matched to a gene. The CDR3 reads CASRNIPGQGYIQYF. The CDR3 region has the DNA TGTGCCAGCCGCAATATACCGGGACAGGGGTACATTCAGTACTTC.

The rearrangement joins TRBV20-1 to TRBJ2-1; D is unclear. The CDR3 consists of 14 residues. V was clipped by 5 bases and J by 0 bases, with 11 bases between them. Per germline, CDR1 DFQATT and CDR2 SNEGSKA (reference sequence). CDR3 sequence reads: CSAPQSHSYNEQFF. The CDR3 DNA reads TGCAGTGCTCCCCAGTCTCACTCCTACAATGAGCAGTTCTTC.

This rearrangement joins TRBV20-1 to TRBJ2-3; no reliable D call. With 5 bases removed from V and 0 bases from J, the gap between germline ends came to 9 bases. There are 13 residues in the CDR3. Germline V lookup: CDR1 DFQATT, CDR2 SNEGSKA (reference sequence). The CDR3 protein is CSAPVESTDTQYF. The DNA for the CDR3 is TGCAGTGCTCCCGTTGAGAGCACAGATACGCAGTATTTT.

V gene TRBV7-9 combines with J gene TRBJ2-7; TRBD1 matches 8 bases. The trim removed 5 bases at V and 2 bases at J, leaving 5 bases unmatched. In germline, CDR1 is SEHNR, CDR2 FQNEAQ (reference sequence). This CDR3 comprises 14 residues. CDR3 amino acids: CASSHDRGAYEQYF. CDR3 nucleotides: TGTGCCAGCAGCCATGACAGGGGAGCCTACGAGCAGTACTTC.

This chain joins TRBV20-1 and TRBJ2-1; 13 positions match TRBD2. Germline values: CDR1 DFQATT, CDR2 SNEGSKA (reference sequence). Unmatched junction bases numbered 5, after V lost 3 bases and J lost 0 bases. The CDR3 runs 17 residues. The CDR3 loop is CSASKTSGGSSYNEQFF. The CDR3 DNA reads TGCAGTGCTAGCAAGACTAGCGGGGGGAGCTCCTACAATGAGCAGTTCTTC.

This clonotype has ten or more counts. The chain combines TRBV6-5 with TRBJ2-3; D is uncertain. Germline V gene data show CDR1 as MNHEY and CDR2 as SVGAGI. CDR3 length: 14 amino acids. V lost 6 bases, J lost 1 base, and 11 bases lay in between. The CDR3 sequence: CASSPSAGTDTQYF. CDR3 nucleotide sequence: TGTGCCAGCAGCCCAAGCGCAGGCACAGATACGCAGTATTTT.

The rearrangement links TRBV5-1 to TRBJ2-3, with 9 bases matching TRBD1. This CDR3 is 16 amino acids long. The trim removed 0 bases at V and 4 bases at J, leaving 6 bases unmatched. CDR1 and CDR2 from the germline V gene are SGHRS and YFSETQ. This chain's CDR3 is CASSLEGQGVADTQYF. Written as DNA, the CDR3 is TGCGCCAGCAGCTTGGAGGGACAGGGCGTTGCAGATACGCAGTATTTT.

Notes on this clonotype: At one end, the junction sequence differs from germline, possibly due to a read error. V and J are TRBV5-1 and TRBJ2-3; 7 bases fit TRBD1. The CDR3 has 14 amino acids. From germline, CDR1 is SGHRS and CDR2 YFSETQ. The CDR3 loop is CASSPGQDTVTQYF. The CDR3, as DNA: TGCGCCAGCAGCCCTGGACAGGACACAGTTACGCAGTATTTT.